These 26 T cell receptor beta chains share one sample of origin, sequenced in a study of blood T cell repertoires in COVID-19. Only in-frame clones appear in the TCRdb table, and some are missing; sequencing was by immunoSEQ multiplex PCR. Of tens of thousands of clones in the sample, approximately 86% were seen once. Sequences were obtained from peripheral blood. These receptors came from a man in his fifties with active or convalescent COVID-19.

The chain carries TRBV7-2 and TRBJ2-2; TRBD2 might be the D (5 bases). Trimming pared 2 bases from V and 4 bases from J, leaving 14 bases between. The CDR3 consists of 16 residues. CDR1 SGHTA and CDR2 FQGNSA come from the germline V gene. CDR3 amino acids: CASSLTGNDGTGELFF. CDR3 in DNA: TGTGCCAGCAGCTTAACCGGGAACGACGGCACCGGGGAGCTGTTTTTT.

The chain couples TRBV10-3 to TRBJ2-7; TRBD1 aligns across 7 bases. The CDR3 is 14 amino acids. Germline assignment: CDR1 ENHRY and CDR2 SYGVKD. V lost 7 bases to trimming and J lost 5 bases; unmatched junction nucleotides: 11. This CDR3 reads CAITNEGARDEQYF. For the CDR3, the DNA is TGTGCCATCACCAACGAGGGGGCTCGGGACGAGCAGTACTTC.

This clone came up many times. The J gene is TRBJ2-7, the V gene TRBV5-1; possible D gene TRBD1, 6 bases. Trimming took 4 bases from V and 0 from J, leaving 11 bases between them. The CDR3 contains 14 residues. CDR1 and CDR2 (germline): SGHRS, YFSETQ. The CDR3 region is CASSETGVSYEQYV. CDR3 in DNA: TGCGCCAGCAGCGAGACAGGTGTCTCCTACGAGCAGTACGTC.

The V gene is TRBV5-4, the J gene TRBJ2-1, with D perhaps matching TRBD2 (7 bases). With 2 bases removed from V and 7 bases from J, the gap between germline ends came to 16 bases. The germline gives CDR1 SGHNT, CDR2 YYREEE (reference sequence). The CDR3 covers 15 residues. CDR3 in amino acids: CASSLGGGGRNEQFF. The CDR3 region has the DNA TGTGCCAGCAGCTTAGGCGGGGGCGGTAGGAATGAGCAGTTCTTC.

The chain has TRBV5-5 and TRBJ2-7; possible D gene TRBD2, 6 bases. V lost 0 bases to trimming and J lost 4 bases, with 14 bases between them. This CDR3 is 15 amino acids long. Germline CDR1 and CDR2: SGHKS and YYEKEE (reference sequence). The DNA for the CDR3 is TGTGCCAGCAGCTTGGAGGCAGGTGCGGGATACGAGCAGTACGTC. Translation gives CASSLEAGAGYEQYV.

The chain links TRBV4-3 to TRBJ2-1; 7 bases line up with TRBD2. The CDR3 totals 16 residues. Looked up from germline, CDR1 is LGHNA and CDR2 is YSLEER. Trimming cost V 0 bases and J 2 bases; bases outside gene matches: 4. CDR3 DNA sequence: TGCGCCAGCAGCCAAGAGGGAGGGGTTCCCTACAATGAGCAGTTCTTC. Translated, it gives CASSQEGGVPYNEQFF.

The chain recombines TRBV19 with TRBJ2-1; D gene uncertain. Germline CDR1 LNHDA, CDR2 SQIVND (reference sequence). The CDR3 has 15 residues. V lost 3 bases to trimming and J lost 3 bases, with 12 bases between them. In nucleotides, the CDR3 is TGTGCCAGTAGTATCCAATCTCAGGACTACAATGAGCAGTTCTTC. Its translation is CASSIQSQDYNEQFF.

The chain employs TRBV28 and TRBJ2-2, with D possibly TRBD1 on 5 matching bases. With 3 bases removed from V and 3 bases from J, the gap between germline ends came to 8 bases. Germline CDR1 MDHEN, CDR2 SYDVKM. The CDR3 is 14 residues long. The CDR3 spells CASSLGLDTGELFF. The CDR3 nucleotides read TGTGCCAGCAGTTTGGGGCTGGACACCGGGGAGCTGTTTTTT.

The chain uses TRBV6-5 and TRBJ1-5, with D maybe TRBD1 (5 bases). This CDR3 comprises 15 residues. The V and J ends lost 8 bases and 6 bases respectively, with 20 bases between them. Per germline, CDR1 MNHEY and CDR2 SVGAGI. This CDR3 reads CASAHRGKGIQPQHF. CDR3 in DNA: TGTGCCAGCGCACACCGAGGAAAGGGGATTCAGCCCCAGCATTTT.

In this sample, this clone turned up once. This chain uses TRBV6-5 with TRBJ1-2; D is unclear. CDR1 is MNHEY, CDR2 SVGAGI, per germline. Trimming stripped 2 bases from V and 4 bases from J, with 11 bases between. This CDR3 spans 14 amino acids. For the CDR3, the DNA is TGTGCCAGCAGTTACGCAGGCTTCGGCTATGGCTACACCTTC. Residues: CASSYAGFGYGYTF.

CDR3 nucleotide sequence: TGTGCCAGCAGCCCGGGACTGGAACAAGAGACCCAGTACTTC. Protein product: CASSPGLEQETQYF. The chain has TRBV7-6 and TRBJ2-5; the D gene is possibly TRBD2 (6 bases). The CDR3 totals 14 residues. Germline-derived CDR1 and CDR2 are SGHVS and FNYEAQ. V was trimmed by 5 bases and J by 2 bases, leaving 12 bases between them.

J is TRBJ1-2 and V is TRBV19; 10 positions agree with TRBD1. CDR3 size: 14 residues. The V gene end was trimmed by 4 bases and the J gene end by 6 bases; junction bases not matched to a gene: 5. Per germline, CDR1 LNHDA and CDR2 SQIVND (reference sequence). Here the CDR3 DNA reads TGTGCCAGTAGTACGAGACAGGGGGCGAATGGCTACACCTTC. Its translation is CASSTRQGANGYTF. The variable domain in full, with the rest retrieved from reference TRBV19 and TRBJ1-2, is DGGITQSPKYLFRKEGQNVTLSCEQNLNHDAMYWYRQDPGQGLRLIYYSQIVNDFQKGDIAEGYSVSREKKESFPLTVTSAQKNPTAFYLCASSTRQGANGYTFGSGTRLTVV.

This chain joins TRBV5-1 and TRBJ2-1; D is possibly TRBD2 (6 bases). The CDR3 consists of 13 residues. Germline values: CDR1 SGHRS, CDR2 YFSETQ. With 6 bases removed from V and 4 bases from J, the gap between germline ends came to 11 bases. The CDR3 protein is CASTRGEYNEQFF. The CDR3 coding sequence is TGCGCCAGCACCCGCGGGGAGTACAATGAGCAGTTCTTC.

In its sample, this clone was seen once. The chain links TRBV7-2 to TRBJ2-5; D is perhaps TRBD2 (6 bases). The V end was cut by 5 bases, the J end by 4 bases, with 14 bases between. Germline lookup yields CDR1 SGHTA and CDR2 FQGNSA. The CDR3 runs to 14 residues. The CDR3 DNA is TGTGCCAGCAGCAAAGAGGGCGGGGTAGAGACCCAGTACTTC. It translates to CASSKEGGVETQYF.

This sequence joins TRBV12-3 or TRBV12-4 and TRBJ2-3; D is undetermined. The ends were cut back, 5 bases at V and 2 bases at J, with 5 bases in the middle. CDR3 size: 12 residues. CDR3: CASSPYTDTQYF. CDR3 coding DNA: TGTGCCAGCAGTCCGTACACAGATACGCAGTATTTT.

The chain links TRBV25-1 to TRBJ2-7; D uncertain. V gave up 6 bases and J gave up 2 bases, with 14 bases separating them. Looked up from germline, CDR1 is MGHDK and CDR2 is SYGVNS. CDR3 length: 14 residues. CDR3 sequence: CASSPSTPPYEQYV. Written as DNA, the CDR3 is TGTGCCAGCAGCCCCTCGACACCGCCCTACGAGCAGTACGTC.

The chain recombines TRBV7-2 with TRBJ2-7; 7 bases line up with TRBD2. The length of the CDR3 is 15 residues. Germline trimming cut 1 base from V and 1 base from J; bases unmatched to any gene: 4. Germline V gene lookup returns CDR1 SGHTA and CDR2 FQGNSA. CDR3 in DNA: TGTGCCAGCAGCTTAGTTGCGGGGGTATCCTACGAGCAGTACGTC. Amino acid sequence: CASSLVAGVSYEQYV.

This clone was observed once. V gene TRBV11-2 combines with J gene TRBJ2-2; 9 bases are a match to TRBD1. Germline CDR1 reads SGHAT; CDR2 reads FQNNGV. The ends lost 5 bases at V and 5 bases at J; junction bases unmatched: 9. CDR3 length equals 16 residues. The CDR3 here is CASSTFTGGSTGELFF. The DNA for the CDR3 is TGTGCCAGCAGCACCTTTACAGGGGGCAGTACCGGGGAGCTGTTTTTT. The full variable domain, rest sourced from reference TRBV11-2 and TRBJ2-2, is EAGVAQSPRYKIIEKRQSVAFWCNPISGHATLYWYQQILGQGPKLLIQFQNNGVVDDSQLPKDRFSAERLKGVDSTLKIQPAKLEDSAVYLCASSTFTGGSTGELFFGEGSRLTVL.

This rearrangement joins TRBV28 to TRBJ1-6, with no clear D. CDR1 is MDHEN, CDR2 SYDVKM, per germline. This CDR3 is 15 amino acids long. Deletions cut 3 bases from V and 0 bases from J, with 6 bases between. Written as DNA, the CDR3 is TGTGCCAGCAGTTTTCTAAGCTCCTATAATTCACCCCTCCACTTT. The encoded protein is CASSFLSSYNSPLHF.

J is TRBJ1-5 and V is TRBV28, with 9 bases that match TRBD1. The ends lost 3 bases at V and 3 bases at J; junction bases unmatched: 9. This CDR3 has 17 amino acids. Germline values: CDR1 MDHEN, CDR2 SYDVKM. The CDR3 sequence is CASSLPGTGIDNQPQHF. The CDR3 region has the DNA TGTGCCAGCAGTTTGCCCGGGACAGGGATCGACAATCAGCCCCAGCATTTT.

The chain recombines TRBV6-5 with TRBJ2-5; 11 bases line up with TRBD2. Germline V gene sequence: CDR1 MNHEY, CDR2 SVGAGI. There are 16 residues in the CDR3. J was trimmed by 0 bases and V by 4 bases; bases with no gene match: 4. The CDR3 sequence is CASSSASGGNQETQYF. Written as DNA, the CDR3 is TGTGCCAGCAGTTCGGCTAGCGGGGGGAACCAAGAGACCCAGTACTTC.

The rearrangement links TRBV5-6 to TRBJ2-3, with 8 bases aligning to TRBD1. This CDR3 region has 14 residues. With V trimmed by 4 bases and J by 4 bases, 5 bases remained unmatched. CDR1 and CDR2 from the germline V gene are SGHDT and YYEEEE. CDR3 in DNA: TGTGCCAGCAGCCCGGACAGGGACGCAGATACGCAGTATTTT. This codes for CASSPDRDADTQYF.

The chain recombines TRBV5-1 with TRBJ2-5; 8 bases agree with TRBD2. Trimming took 4 bases from V and 4 from J; bases not matched to a gene: 6. Germline-derived CDR1 and CDR2 are SGHRS and YFSETQ. This CDR3 has 14 residues. CDR3 in amino acids: CASSGLAGGETQYF. The CDR3 DNA sequence: TGCGCCAGCAGCGGTTTGGCGGGGGGAGAGACCCAGTACTTC.

The chain uses TRBV11-2 and TRBJ2-3; D possibly corresponds to TRBD1 (6 bases). The CDR3 runs 16 residues. Germline CDR1 and CDR2: SGHAT and FQNNGV. V was shortened by 7 bases and J by 5 bases, with 22 bases between the two germline ends. DNA for the CDR3: TGTGCCAGCACCGAGACCCAGGGGCCTCCGGGAGATACGCAGTATTTT. Its translation is CASTETQGPPGDTQYF.

The V gene is TRBV27, the J gene TRBJ1-4; unclear D gene. The CDR3 is made up of 15 amino acids. The V end lost 6 bases, the J end lost 0 bases, and 11 bases lay between the germline ends. CDR1 is MNHEY and CDR2 is SMNVEV in the germline V gene (reference sequence). The CDR3 is CASRRAAATNEKLFF. CDR3 sequence (DNA): TGTGCCAGCAGGAGGGCGGCTGCAACTAATGAAAAACTGTTTTTT.

The chain employs TRBV9 and TRBJ1-5; D is ambiguous. Germline CDR1 reads SGDLS; CDR2 reads YYNGEE. The CDR3 runs 12 residues. The V and J ends lost 4 bases and 8 bases respectively, with 10 bases between them. The CDR3 DNA reads TGTGCCAGCAGCTCACCGAGGGAGCCCCAGCATTTT. The encoded protein is CASSSPREPQHF. The full variable domain, in which reference TRBV9 and TRBJ1-5 provide the parts outside the CDR3, is DSGVTQTPKHLITATGQRVTLRCSPRSGDLSVYWYQQSLDQGLQFLIQYYNGEERAKGNILERFSAQQFPDLHSELNLSSLELGDSALYFCASSSPREPQHFGDGTRLSIL.